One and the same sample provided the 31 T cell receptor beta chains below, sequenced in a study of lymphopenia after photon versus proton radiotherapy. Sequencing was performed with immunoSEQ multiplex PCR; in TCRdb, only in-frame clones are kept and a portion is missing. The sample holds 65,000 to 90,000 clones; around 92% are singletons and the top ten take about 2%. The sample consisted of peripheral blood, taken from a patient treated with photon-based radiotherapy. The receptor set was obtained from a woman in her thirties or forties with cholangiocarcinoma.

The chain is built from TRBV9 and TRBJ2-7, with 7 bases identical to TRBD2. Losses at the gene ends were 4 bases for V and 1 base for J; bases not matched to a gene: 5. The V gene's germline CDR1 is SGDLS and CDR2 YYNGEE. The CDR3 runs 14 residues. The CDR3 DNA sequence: TGTGCCAGCAGCAGGGGAGGGAGTTCCTACGAGCAGTACTTC. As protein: CASSRGGSSYEQYF. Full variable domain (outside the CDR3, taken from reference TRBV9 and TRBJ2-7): DSGVTQTPKHLITATGQRVTLRCSPRSGDLSVYWYQQSLDQGLQFLIQYYNGEERAKGNILERFSAQQFPDLHSELNLSSLELGDSALYFCASSRGGSSYEQYFGPGTRLTVT.

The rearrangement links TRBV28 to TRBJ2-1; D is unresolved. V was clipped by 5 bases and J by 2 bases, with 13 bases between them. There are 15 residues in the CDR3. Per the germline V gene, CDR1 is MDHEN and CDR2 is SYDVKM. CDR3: CASSPGGSAYNEQFF. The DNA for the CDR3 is TGTGCCAGCAGTCCAGGTGGATCGGCCTACAATGAGCAGTTCTTC.

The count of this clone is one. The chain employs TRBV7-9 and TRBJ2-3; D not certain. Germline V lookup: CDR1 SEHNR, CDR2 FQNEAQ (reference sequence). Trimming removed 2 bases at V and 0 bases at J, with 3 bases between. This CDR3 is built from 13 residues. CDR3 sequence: CASSLMSTDTQYF. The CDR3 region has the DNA TGTGCCAGCAGCTTAATGAGCACAGATACGCAGTATTTT.

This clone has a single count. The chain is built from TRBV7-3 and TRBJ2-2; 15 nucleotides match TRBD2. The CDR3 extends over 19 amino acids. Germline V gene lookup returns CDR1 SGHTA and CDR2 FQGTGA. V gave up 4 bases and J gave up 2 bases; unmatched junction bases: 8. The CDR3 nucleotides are TGTGCCAGCAGCTCACCGGGACTAGCGGGGGGACTAAACACCGGGGAGCTGTTTTTT. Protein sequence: CASSSPGLAGGLNTGELFF.

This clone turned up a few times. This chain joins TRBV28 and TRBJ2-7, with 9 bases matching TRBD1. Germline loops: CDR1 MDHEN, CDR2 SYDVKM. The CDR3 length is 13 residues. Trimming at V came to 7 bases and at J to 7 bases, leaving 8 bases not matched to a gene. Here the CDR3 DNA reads TGTGCCAGCACCTACAGGGGGCTGGGGGAGCAGTACTTC. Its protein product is CASTYRGLGEQYF.

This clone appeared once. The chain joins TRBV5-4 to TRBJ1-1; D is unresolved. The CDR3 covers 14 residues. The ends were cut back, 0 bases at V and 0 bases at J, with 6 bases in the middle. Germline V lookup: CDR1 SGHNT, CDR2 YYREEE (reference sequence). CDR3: CASSLGPVNTEAFF. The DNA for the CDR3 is TGTGCCAGCAGCTTGGGGCCCGTGAACACTGAAGCTTTCTTT.

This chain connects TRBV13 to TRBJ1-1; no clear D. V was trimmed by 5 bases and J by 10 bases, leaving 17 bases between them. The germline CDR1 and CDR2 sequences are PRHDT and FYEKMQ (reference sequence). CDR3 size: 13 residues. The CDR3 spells CASSLKRVPAAFF. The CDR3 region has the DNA TGTGCCAGCAGCCTAAAACGGGTCCCCGCAGCTTTCTTT.

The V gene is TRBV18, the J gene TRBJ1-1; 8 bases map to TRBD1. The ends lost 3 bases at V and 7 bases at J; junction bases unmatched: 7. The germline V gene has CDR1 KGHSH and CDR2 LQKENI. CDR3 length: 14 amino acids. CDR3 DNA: TGTGCCAGCTCACCTCGGACAGGGACTGATGAAGCTTTCTTT. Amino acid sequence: CASSPRTGTDEAFF.

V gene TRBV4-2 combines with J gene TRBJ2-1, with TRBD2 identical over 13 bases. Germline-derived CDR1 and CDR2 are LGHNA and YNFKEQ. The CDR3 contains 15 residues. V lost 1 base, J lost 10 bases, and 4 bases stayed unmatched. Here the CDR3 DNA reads TGTGCCAGCAGCCAAGGGACTAGCGGGAGTGGAGAGCAGTTCTTC. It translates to CASSQGTSGSGEQFF.

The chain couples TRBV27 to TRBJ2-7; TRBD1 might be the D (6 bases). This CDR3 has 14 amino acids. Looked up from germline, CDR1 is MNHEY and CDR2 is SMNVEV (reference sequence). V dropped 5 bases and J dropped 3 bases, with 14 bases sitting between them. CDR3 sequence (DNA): TGTGCCAGCAGTCCTCAGACAGGCTTCTACGAGCAGTACTTC. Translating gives CASSPQTGFYEQYF.

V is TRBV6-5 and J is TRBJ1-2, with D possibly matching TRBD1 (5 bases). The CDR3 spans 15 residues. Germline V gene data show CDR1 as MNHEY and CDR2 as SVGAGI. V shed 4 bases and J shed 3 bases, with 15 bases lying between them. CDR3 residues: CASSSPTDSHYGYTF. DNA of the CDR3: TGTGCCAGCAGTTCCCCAACCGACAGTCACTATGGCTACACCTTC.

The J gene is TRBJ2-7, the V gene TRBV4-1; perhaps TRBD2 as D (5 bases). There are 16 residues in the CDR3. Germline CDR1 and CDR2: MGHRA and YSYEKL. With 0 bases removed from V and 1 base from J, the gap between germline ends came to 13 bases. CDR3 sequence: CASSQDNGPGSYEQYF. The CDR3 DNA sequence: TGCGCCAGCAGCCAAGATAACGGGCCGGGGTCCTACGAGCAGTACTTC.

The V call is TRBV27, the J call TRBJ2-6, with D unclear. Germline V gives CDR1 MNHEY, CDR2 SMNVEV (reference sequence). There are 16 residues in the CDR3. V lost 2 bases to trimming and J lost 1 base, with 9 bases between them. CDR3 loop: CASSLTSGSGANVLTF. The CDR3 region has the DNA TGTGCCAGCAGTTTAACAAGTGGATCTGGGGCCAACGTCCTGACTTTC.

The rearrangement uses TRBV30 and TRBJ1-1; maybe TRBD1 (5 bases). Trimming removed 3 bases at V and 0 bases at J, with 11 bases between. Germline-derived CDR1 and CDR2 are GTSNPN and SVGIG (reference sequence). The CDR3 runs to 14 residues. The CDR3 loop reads CAWSLGTVNTEAFF. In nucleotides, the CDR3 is TGTGCCTGGAGCCTGGGGACGGTGAACACTGAAGCTTTCTTT.

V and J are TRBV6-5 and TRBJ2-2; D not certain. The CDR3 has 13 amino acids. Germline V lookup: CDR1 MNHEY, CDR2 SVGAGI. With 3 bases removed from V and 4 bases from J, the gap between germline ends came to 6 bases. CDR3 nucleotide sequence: TGTGCCAGCAGTTATTCCCGCACCGGGGAGCTGTTTTTT. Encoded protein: CASSYSRTGELFF.

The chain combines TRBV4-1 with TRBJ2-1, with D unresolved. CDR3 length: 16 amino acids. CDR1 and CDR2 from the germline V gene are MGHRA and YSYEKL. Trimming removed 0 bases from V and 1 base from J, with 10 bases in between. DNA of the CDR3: TGCGCCAGCAGCCAAGATTGGCTGGCTTCCTACAATGAGCAGTTCTTC. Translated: CASSQDWLASYNEQFF.

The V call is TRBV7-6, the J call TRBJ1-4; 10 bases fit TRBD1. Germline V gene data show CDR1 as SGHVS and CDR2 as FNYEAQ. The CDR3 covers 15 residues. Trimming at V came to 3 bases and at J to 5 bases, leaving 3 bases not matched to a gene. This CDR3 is CASSLGQGTNEKLFF. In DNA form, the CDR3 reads TGTGCCAGCAGCTTGGGACAGGGGACGAATGAAAAACTGTTTTTT.

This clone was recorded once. The CDR3 nucleotides are TGTGCCAGCCATCGATATGGGACTAGCGGGAGAATTGATACGCAGTATTTT. It codes for CASHRYGTSGRIDTQYF. This chain joins TRBV27 and TRBJ2-3, with 14 bases matching TRBD2. Germline V gene lookup returns CDR1 MNHEY and CDR2 SMNVEV (reference sequence). The CDR3 totals 17 residues. After removal of 8 bases from V and 6 bases from J, the junction contained 13 bases not matched to a gene.

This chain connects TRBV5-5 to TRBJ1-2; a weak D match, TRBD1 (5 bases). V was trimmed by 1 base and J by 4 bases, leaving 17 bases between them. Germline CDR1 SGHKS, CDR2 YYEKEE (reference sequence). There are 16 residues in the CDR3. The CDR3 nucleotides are TGTGCCAGCAGCTTGCATCTCCTACCTGGGGCCTATGGCTACACCTTC. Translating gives CASSLHLLPGAYGYTF. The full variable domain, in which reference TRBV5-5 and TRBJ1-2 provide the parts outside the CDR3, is DAGVTQSPTHLIKTRGQQVTLRCSPISGHKSVSWYQQVLGQGPQFIFQYYEKEERGRGNFPDRFSARQFPNYSSELNVNALLLGDSALYLCASSLHLLPGAYGYTFGSGTRLTVV.

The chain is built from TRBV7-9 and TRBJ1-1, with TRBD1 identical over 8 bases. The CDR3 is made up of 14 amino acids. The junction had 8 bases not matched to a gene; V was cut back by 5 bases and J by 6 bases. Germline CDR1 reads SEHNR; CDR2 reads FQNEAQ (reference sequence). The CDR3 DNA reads TGTGCCAGCAGCGCCCGACAGGGGAGCCCTGAAGCTTTCTTT. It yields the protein CASSARQGSPEAFF.

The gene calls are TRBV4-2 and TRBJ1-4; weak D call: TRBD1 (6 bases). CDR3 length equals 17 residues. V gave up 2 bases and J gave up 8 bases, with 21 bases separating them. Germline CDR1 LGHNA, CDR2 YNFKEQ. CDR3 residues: CASSQPQGRGLREKLFF. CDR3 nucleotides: TGTGCCAGCAGCCAACCCCAGGGTCGGGGGCTAAGAGAAAAACTGTTTTTT.

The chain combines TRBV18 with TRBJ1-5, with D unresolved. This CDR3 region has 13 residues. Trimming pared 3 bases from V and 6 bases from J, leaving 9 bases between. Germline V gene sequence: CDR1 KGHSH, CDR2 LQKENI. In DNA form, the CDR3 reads TGTGCCAGCTCACCGGATACAAGTCAGCCCCAGCATTTT. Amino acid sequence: CASSPDTSQPQHF.

As DNA, the CDR3 is TGTGCCAGCAGCCAAGAGGGACCATATGGCTACACCTTC. Translating gives CASSQEGPYGYTF. V gene TRBV4-2 combines with J gene TRBJ1-2, with D possibly matching TRBD1 (5 bases). Germline CDR1 LGHNA, CDR2 YNFKEQ. V lost 0 bases and J 5 bases, leaving 7 bases between the germline ends. The CDR3 has 13 residues.

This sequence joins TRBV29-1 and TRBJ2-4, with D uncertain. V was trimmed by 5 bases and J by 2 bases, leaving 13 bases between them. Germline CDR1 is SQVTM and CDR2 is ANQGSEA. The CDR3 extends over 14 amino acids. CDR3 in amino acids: CSVSMGSTKNIQYF. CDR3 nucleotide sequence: TGCAGCGTTTCCATGGGCTCTACCAAAAACATTCAGTACTTC.

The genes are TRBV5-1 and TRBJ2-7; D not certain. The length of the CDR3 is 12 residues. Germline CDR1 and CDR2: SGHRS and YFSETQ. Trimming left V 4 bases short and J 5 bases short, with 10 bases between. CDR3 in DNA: TGCGCCAGCAGCACCATGGCAGACGAGCAGTACTTC. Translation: CASSTMADEQYF.

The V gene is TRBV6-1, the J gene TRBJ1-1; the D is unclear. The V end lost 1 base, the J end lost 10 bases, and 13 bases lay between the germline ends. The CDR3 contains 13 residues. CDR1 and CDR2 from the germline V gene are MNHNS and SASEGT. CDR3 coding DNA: TGTGCCAGCAGTGAAGAATGGGGTGTCAGAGCTTTCTTT. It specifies CASSEEWGVRAFF.

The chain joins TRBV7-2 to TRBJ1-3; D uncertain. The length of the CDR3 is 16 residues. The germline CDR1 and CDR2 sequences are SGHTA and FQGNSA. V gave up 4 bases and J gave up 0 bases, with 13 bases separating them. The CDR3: CASSSPARVSGNTIYF. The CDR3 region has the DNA TGTGCCAGCAGCTCCCCAGCCCGAGTCTCTGGAAACACCATATATTTT.

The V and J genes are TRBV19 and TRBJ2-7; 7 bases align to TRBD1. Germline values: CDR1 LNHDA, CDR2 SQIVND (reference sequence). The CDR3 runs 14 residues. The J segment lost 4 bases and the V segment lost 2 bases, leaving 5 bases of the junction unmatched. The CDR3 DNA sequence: TGTGCCAGTAGTATAACAGGGGTAGAGTACGAGCAGTACTTC. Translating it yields CASSITGVEYEQYF.

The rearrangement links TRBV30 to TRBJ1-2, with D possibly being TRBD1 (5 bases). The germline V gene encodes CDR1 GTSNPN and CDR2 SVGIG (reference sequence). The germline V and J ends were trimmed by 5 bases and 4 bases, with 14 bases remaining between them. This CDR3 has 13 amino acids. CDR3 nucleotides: TGTGCCTGGCAGGGCTCCCGGGGCTATGGCTACACCTTC. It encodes CAWQGSRGYGYTF.

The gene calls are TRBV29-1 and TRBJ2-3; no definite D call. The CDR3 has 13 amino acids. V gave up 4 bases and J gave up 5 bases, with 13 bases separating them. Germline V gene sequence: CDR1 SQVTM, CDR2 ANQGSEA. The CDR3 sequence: CSVGQTGRDTQYF. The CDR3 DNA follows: TGCAGCGTTGGGCAGACGGGTAGAGATACGCAGTATTTT.

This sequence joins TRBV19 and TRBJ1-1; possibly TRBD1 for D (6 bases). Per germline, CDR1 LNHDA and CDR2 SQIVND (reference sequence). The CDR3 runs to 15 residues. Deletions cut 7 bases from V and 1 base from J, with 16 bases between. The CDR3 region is CASTIAWGANTEAFF. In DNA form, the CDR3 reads TGTGCCAGTACCATTGCTTGGGGGGCGAACACTGAAGCTTTCTTT.